This TCR beta chain was recovered during a study of immune evolution from preneoplasia to lung adenocarcinoma. Between about 2013 and 2018, patients underwent resection in Japan or China. H&E slides confirmed each diagnosis, reviewed by two pathologists independently. The data were produced by immunoSEQ multiplex PCR, yet TCRdb's version contains in-frame clones alone and is incomplete. The table shows 8,000 to 9,500 clones, with 79% occurring only once. Germline V CDR1 and CDR2: SGHRS, YFSETQ. Trimming took 0 bases from V and 4 from J; bases not matched to a gene: 1. The CDR3 has 15 residues. Sequencing used FFPE adjacent normal lung tissue. The chain has TRBV5-1 and TRBJ2-2, with 9 bases that match TRBD1. The receptor's source is a person between 60 and 80 years old with lung adenocarcinoma. The CDR3 DNA reads TGCGCCAGCAGCTTGGGACAGGGGGTCACCGGGGAGCTGTTTTTT. Protein: CASSLGQGVTGELFF.